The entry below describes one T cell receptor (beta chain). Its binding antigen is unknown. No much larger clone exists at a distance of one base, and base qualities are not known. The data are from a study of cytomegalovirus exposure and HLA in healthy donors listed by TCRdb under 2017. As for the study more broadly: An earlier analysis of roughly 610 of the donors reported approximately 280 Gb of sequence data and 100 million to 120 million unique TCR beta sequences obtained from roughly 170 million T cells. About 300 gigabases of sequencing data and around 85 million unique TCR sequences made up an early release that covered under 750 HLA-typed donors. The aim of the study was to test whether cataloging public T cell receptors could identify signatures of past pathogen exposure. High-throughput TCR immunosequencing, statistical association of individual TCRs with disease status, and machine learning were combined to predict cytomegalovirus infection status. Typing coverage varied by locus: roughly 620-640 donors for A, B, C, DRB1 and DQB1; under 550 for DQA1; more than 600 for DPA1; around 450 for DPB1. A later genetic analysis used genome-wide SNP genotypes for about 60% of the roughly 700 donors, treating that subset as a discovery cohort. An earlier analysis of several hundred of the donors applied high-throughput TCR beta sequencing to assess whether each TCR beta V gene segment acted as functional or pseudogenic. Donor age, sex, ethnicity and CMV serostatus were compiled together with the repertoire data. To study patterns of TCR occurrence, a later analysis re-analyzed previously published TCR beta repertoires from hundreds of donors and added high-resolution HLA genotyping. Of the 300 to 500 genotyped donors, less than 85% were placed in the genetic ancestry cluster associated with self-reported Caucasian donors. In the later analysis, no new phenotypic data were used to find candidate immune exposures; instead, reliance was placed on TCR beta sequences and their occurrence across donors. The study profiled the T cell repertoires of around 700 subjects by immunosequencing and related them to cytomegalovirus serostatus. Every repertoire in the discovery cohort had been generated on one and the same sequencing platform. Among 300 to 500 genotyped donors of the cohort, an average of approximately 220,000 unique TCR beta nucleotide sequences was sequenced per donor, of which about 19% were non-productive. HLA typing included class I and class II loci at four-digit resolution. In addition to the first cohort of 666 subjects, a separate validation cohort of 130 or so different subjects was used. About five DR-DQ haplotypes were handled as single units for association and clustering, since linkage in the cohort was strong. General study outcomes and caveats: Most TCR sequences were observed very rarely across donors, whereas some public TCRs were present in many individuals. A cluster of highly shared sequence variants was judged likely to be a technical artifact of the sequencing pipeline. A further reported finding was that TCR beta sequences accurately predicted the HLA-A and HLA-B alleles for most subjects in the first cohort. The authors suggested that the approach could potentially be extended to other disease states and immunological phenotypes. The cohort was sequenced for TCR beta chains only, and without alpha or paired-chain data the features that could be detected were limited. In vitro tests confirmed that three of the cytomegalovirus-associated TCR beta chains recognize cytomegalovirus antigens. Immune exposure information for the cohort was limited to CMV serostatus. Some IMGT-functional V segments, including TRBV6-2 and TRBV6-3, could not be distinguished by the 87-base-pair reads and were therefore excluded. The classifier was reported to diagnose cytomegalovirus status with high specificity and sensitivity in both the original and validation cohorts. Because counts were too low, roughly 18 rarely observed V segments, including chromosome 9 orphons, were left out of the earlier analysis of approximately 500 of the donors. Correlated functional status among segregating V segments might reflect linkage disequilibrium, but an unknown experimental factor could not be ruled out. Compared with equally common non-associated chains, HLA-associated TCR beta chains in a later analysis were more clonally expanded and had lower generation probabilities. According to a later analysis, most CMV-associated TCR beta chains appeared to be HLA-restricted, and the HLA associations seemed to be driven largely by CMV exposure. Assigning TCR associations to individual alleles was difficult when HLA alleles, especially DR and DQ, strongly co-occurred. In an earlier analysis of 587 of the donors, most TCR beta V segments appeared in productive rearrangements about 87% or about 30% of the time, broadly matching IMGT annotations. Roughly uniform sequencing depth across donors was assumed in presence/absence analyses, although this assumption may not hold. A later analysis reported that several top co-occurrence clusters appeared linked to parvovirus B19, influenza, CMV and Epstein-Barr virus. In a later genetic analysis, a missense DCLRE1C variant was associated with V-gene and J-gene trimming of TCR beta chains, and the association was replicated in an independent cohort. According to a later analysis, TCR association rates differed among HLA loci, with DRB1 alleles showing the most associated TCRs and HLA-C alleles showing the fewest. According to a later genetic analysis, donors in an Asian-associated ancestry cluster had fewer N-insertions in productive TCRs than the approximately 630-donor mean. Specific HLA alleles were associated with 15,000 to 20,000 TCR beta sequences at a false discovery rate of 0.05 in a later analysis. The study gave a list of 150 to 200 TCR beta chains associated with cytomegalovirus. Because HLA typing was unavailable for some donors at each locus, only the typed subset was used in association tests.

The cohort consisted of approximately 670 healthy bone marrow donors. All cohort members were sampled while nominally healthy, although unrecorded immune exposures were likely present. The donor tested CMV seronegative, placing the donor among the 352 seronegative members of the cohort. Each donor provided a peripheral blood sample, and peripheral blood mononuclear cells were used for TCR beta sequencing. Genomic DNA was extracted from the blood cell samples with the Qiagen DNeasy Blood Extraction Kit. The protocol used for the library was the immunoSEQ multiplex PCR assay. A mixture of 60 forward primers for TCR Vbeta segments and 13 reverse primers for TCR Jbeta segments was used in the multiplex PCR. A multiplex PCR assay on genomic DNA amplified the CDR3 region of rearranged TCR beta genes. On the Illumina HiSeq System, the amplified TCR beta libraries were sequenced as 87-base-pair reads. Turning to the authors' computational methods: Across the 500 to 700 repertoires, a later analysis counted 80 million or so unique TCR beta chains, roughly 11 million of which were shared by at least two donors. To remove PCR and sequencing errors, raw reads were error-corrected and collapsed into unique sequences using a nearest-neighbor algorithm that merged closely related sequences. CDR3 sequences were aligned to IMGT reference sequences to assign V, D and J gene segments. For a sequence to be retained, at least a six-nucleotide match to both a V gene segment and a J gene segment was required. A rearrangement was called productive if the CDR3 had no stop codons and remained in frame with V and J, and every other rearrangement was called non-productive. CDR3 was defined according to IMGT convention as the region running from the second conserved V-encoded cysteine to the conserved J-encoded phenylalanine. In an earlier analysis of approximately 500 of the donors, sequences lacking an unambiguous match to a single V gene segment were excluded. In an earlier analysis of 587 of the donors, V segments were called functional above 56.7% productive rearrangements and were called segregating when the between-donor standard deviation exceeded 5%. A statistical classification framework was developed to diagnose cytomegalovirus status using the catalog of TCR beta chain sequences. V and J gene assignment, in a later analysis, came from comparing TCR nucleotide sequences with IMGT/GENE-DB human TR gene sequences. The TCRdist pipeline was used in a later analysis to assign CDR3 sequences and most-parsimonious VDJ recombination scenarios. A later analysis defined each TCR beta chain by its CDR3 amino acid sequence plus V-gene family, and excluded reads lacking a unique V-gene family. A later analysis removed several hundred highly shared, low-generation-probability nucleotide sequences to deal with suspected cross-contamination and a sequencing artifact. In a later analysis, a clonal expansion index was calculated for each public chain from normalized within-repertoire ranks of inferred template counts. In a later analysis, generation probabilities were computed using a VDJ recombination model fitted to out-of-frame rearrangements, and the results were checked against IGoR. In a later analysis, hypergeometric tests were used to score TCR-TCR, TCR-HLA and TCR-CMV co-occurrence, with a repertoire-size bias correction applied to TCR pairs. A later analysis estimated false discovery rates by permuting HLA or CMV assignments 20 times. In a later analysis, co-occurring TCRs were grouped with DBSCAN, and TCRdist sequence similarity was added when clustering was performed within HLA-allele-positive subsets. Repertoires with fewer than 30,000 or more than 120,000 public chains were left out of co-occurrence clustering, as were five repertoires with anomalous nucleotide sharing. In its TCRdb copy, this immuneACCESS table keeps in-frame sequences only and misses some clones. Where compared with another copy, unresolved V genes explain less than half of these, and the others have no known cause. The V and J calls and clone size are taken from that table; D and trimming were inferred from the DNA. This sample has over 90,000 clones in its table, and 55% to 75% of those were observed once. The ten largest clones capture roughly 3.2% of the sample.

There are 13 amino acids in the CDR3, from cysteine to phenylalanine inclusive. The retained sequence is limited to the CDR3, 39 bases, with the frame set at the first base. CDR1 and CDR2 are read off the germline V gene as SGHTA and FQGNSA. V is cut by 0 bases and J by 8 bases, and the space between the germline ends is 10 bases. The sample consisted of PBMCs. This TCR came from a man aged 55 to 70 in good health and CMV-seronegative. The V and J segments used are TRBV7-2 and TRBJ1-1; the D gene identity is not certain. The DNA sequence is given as TGTGCCAGCAGCTTAGCGCTACAGATCGAAGCTTTCTTT. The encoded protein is CASSLALQIEAFF.